The clone carrying this T cell receptor (beta chain) has at least ten counts. This specimen belongs to a study of T cell repertoires in cytomegalovirus infection. TCRdb re-derived calls from the reads in MiXCR, one entry per CDR3 protein. The table has under 350,000 distinct CDR3 sequences, around 10% seen once. Germline-derived CDR1 and CDR2 are SNHLY and FYNNEI. The V segment lost 5 bases and the J segment 4 bases; nucleotides outside the gene matches: 5. CDR3 length: 14 amino acids. The chain recombines TRBV2 with TRBJ1-5; 7 bases fit TRBD1. The clonotype originates from a human donor in good health (CMV status not recorded). Some clones in this sample may be carry-over from other donors' samples. The sequencing input was PBMCs. The CDR3 is CASSWTGGNQPQHF. CDR3 sequence (DNA): TGTGCCAGCAGTTGGACAGGCGGGAATCAGCCCCAGCATTTT.